This TCR beta chain was captured by sequencing in a study of blood T cell repertoires in COVID-19. Study details: T cells, B-cell-depleted T cells, or PBMCs provided the cDNA or gDNA that served as material.

Some clones are missing from TCRdb's copy, which holds only in-frame ones; the method was immunoSEQ multiplex PCR. Of some 180,000 clones listed, 75% to 80% are singletons. Sequencing was done on a sample of peripheral blood. This TCR came from a woman aged 45 to 65 with active or convalescent COVID-19.

CDR3 bases: TGTGCCAGCAGACTAGCGGGATACACAGATACGCAGTATTTT. This translates into CASRLAGYTDTQYF. The chain uses TRBV7-8 and TRBJ2-3, with 10 positions matching TRBD2. The length of the CDR3 is 14 residues. Germline CDR1 reads SGHVS; CDR2 reads FQNEAQ. Trimming at V came to 6 bases and at J to 2 bases, leaving 2 bases not matched to a gene.